These 26 T cell receptor beta chains came from one sample sequenced in a study of blood T cell repertoires in COVID-19 (dated by TCRdb to about 2020). The library relied on the immunoSEQ multiplex PCR assay. TCRdb's version of the immuneACCESS table is confined to in-frame rearrangements and falls short of the full clone set. An unresolved V gene accounts for under half of the shortfall where checked; the remainder is of unknown origin. In this sample the table shows hundreds of thousands of clones, about four fifths of which occur a single time. Jointly, the top ten make up around 7.5% of the sample. Sequenced sample: peripheral blood. The receptors originated from a woman older than 75 with COVID-19, enrolled during active disease.

The chain is built from TRBV19 and TRBJ1-4, with 8 positions matching TRBD1. The junction had 7 bases not matched to a gene; V was cut back by 4 bases and J by 0 bases. This CDR3 is 17 amino acids long. CDR1 is LNHDA, CDR2 SQIVND, per germline (reference sequence). CDR3 region: CASSTTGDGATNEKLFF. DNA for the CDR3: TGTGCCAGTAGTACGACAGGGGATGGTGCAACTAATGAAAAACTGTTTTTT.

In this sample, this clone turned up once. CDR3 coding DNA: TGTGCCAGTAGTATTGGACTAGCGGTATACAATGAGCAGTTCTTC. This codes for CASSIGLAVYNEQFF. This chain links TRBV19 with TRBJ2-1, with 10 bases fitting TRBD2. Germline CDR1 reads LNHDA; CDR2 reads SQIVND (reference sequence). CDR3 length: 15 amino acids. V was clipped by 3 bases and J by 4 bases; unmatched bases: 3.

This sequence joins TRBV5-4 and TRBJ1-4; no reliable D call. Germline V lookup: CDR1 SGHNT, CDR2 YYREEE (reference sequence). Trimming removed 3 bases at V and 0 bases at J, with 15 bases between. The CDR3 contains 17 residues. The chain's CDR3 is CASSSSQAPATNEKLFF. The CDR3 nucleotides read TGTGCCAGCAGCTCAAGCCAGGCCCCAGCAACTAATGAAAAACTGTTTTTT.

This chain links TRBV7-9 with TRBJ1-1; D gene unclear. The CDR3 has 13 amino acids. Germline loops: CDR1 SEHNR, CDR2 FQNEAQ (reference sequence). Trimming stripped 4 bases from V and 6 bases from J, with 12 bases between. CDR3 sequence reads: CASSSNLVAEAFF. As DNA, the CDR3 is TGTGCCAGCAGCTCTAACCTAGTCGCTGAAGCTTTCTTT.

V and J are TRBV11-3 and TRBJ2-1; TRBD2 aligns across 7 bases. The germline V gene has CDR1 SGHNT and CDR2 YENEEA. V lost 4 bases, J lost 5 bases, and 8 bases stayed unmatched. The CDR3 covers 15 residues. As DNA, the CDR3 is TGTGCCAGCAGCTCCCGGGGAAGCGGGAACAATGAGCAGTTCTTC. This codes for CASSSRGSGNNEQFF.

The chain couples TRBV30 to TRBJ2-2, with TRBD1 matching 7 bases. Unmatched junction bases numbered 2, after V lost 3 bases and J lost 7 bases. The length of the CDR3 is 12 residues. Germline CDR1 and CDR2: GTSNPN and SVGIG (reference sequence). In DNA form, the CDR3 reads TGTGCCTGGAGAGACAGGGACGGGGAGCTGTTTTTT. It translates to CAWRDRDGELFF.

The rearrangement joins TRBV28 to TRBJ1-5, with D maybe TRBD1 (5 bases). CDR3 length equals 15 residues. V dropped 6 bases and J dropped 6 bases, with 18 bases sitting between them. The germline V gene has CDR1 MDHEN and CDR2 SYDVKM. CDR3 in DNA: TGTGCCAGCAGCCTTCAGGGCAGGACACGTCAGCCCCAGCATTTT. Amino acids: CASSLQGRTRQPQHF.

This chain connects TRBV14 to TRBJ1-5; TRBD1 matches 7 bases. This CDR3 region has 15 residues. From germline, CDR1 is SGHDN and CDR2 FVKESK. V shed 4 bases, J shed 2 bases, and the junction held 5 bases outside the gene matches. CDR3 DNA sequence: TGTGCCAGCAGCCCGTCAGGGACAGGCAATCAGCCCCAGCATTTT. Protein product: CASSPSGTGNQPQHF.

About this clone itself: Mismatch with germline at one junction end may stem from a read error. V usage is TRBV5-1 and J usage is TRBJ1-2; 7 bases agree with TRBD1. CDR3 length equals 14 residues. Germline values: CDR1 SGHRS, CDR2 YFSETQ. The CDR3 bases are TGCGCCAGCAGCTTGGGACAGGGCGTCTATAGCTACACCTTC. Translation: CASSLGQGVYSYTF.

This chain connects TRBV18 to TRBJ2-5; 10 bases agree with TRBD2. The ends lost 3 bases at V and 6 bases at J; junction bases unmatched: 4. The CDR3 runs to 14 residues. CDR1 is KGHSH, CDR2 LQKENI, per germline. Here the CDR3 reads CASSPGTSVKTQYF. The CDR3 nucleotides are TGTGCCAGCTCACCGGGGACTAGCGTAAAGACCCAGTACTTC.

This clone appeared once. This chain connects TRBV19 to TRBJ2-2; D is unclear. The ends were cut back, 8 bases at V and 1 base at J, with 14 bases in the middle. The CDR3 is made up of 15 amino acids. The germline V gene has CDR1 LNHDA and CDR2 SQIVND (reference sequence). This CDR3 reads CASLRTSLNTGELFF. The CDR3 bases are TGTGCCAGTCTCCGTACTTCCCTGAACACCGGGGAGCTGTTTTTT.

The chain employs TRBV30 and TRBJ1-5, with D perhaps TRBD1 (5 bases). The CDR3 extends over 13 amino acids. From germline, CDR1 is GTSNPN and CDR2 SVGIG (reference sequence). The V end was cut by 0 bases, the J end by 6 bases, with 9 bases between. DNA for the CDR3: TGTGCCTGGAGTGTTCAGGGTGCTCAGCCCCAGCATTTT. It translates to CAWSVQGAQPQHF.

CDR3: CASSPLETQYF. The CDR3 nucleotides are TGTGCCAGCAGCCCCCTGGAGACCCAGTACTTC. This chain uses TRBV2 with TRBJ2-5; D is ambiguous. This CDR3 spans 11 amino acids. Germline CDR1 and CDR2: SNHLY and FYNNEI. Trimming shortened V by 6 bases and J by 5 bases, and 7 bases separated the two germline ends.

The chain carries TRBV2 and TRBJ2-4, with D tentatively TRBD2 (6 bases). Trimming pared 3 bases from V and 11 bases from J, leaving 8 bases between. CDR1 is SNHLY and CDR2 is FYNNEI in the germline V gene. The CDR3 loop spans 11 amino acids. This chain's CDR3 is CASSDREVQYF. In DNA form, the CDR3 reads TGTGCCAGCAGTGACAGGGAGGTTCAGTACTTC.

The rearrangement links TRBV30 to TRBJ1-4; weak D call: TRBD1 (5 bases). V gave up 2 bases and J gave up 8 bases, with 12 bases separating them. The CDR3 runs 13 residues. CDR1 is GTSNPN, CDR2 SVGIG, per germline (reference sequence). The CDR3 coding sequence is TGTGCCTGGAGTAGGCAGGGAGGGGAAAAACTGTTTTTT. It encodes CAWSRQGGEKLFF.

The rearrangement joins TRBV6-5 to TRBJ1-1; TRBD1 agrees at 10 bases. The CDR3 covers 15 residues. Germline V lookup: CDR1 MNHEY, CDR2 SVGAGI. The junction had 9 bases not matched to a gene; V was cut back by 7 bases and J by 4 bases. The CDR3 nucleotides are TGTGCCAGCACTGGGCGGGACAGGGGCTCCACTGAAGCTTTCTTT. Protein product: CASTGRDRGSTEAFF.

The chain combines TRBV27 with TRBJ1-5; TRBD1 matches 7 bases. Germline-derived CDR1 and CDR2 are MNHEY and SMNVEV (reference sequence). CDR3 length: 15 residues. V was clipped by 7 bases and J by 0 bases; unmatched bases: 6. The DNA for the CDR3 is TGTGCCAGCACCCCACAGGGGATTAGCAATCAGCCCCAGCATTTT. It yields the protein CASTPQGISNQPQHF.

The gene calls are TRBV28 and TRBJ1-1; D might be TRBD1 (5 bases). This CDR3 is built from 11 residues. Germline values: CDR1 MDHEN, CDR2 SYDVKM. Trimming left V 2 bases short and J 8 bases short, with 6 bases between. DNA for the CDR3: TGTGCCAGCAGTTTAAAGGGGGAAGCTTTCTTT. Translated, it gives CASSLKGEAFF. The variable domain in full, with the rest retrieved from reference TRBV28 and TRBJ1-1, is DVKVTQSSRYLVKRTGEKVFLECVQDMDHENMFWYRQDPGLGLRLIYFSYDVKMKEKGDIPEGYSVSREKKERFSLILESASTNQTSMYLCASSLKGEAFFGQGTRLTVV.

In nucleotides, the CDR3 is TGTGCCAGCAGCCCCCAGGGGCGGGGGGGCCGGGAGACCCAGTACTTC. This encodes CASSPQGRGGRETQYF. The chain links TRBV13 to TRBJ2-5, with TRBD2 matching 9 bases. V lost 5 bases to trimming and J lost 5 bases; unmatched junction nucleotides: 12. Germline V gene lookup returns CDR1 PRHDT and CDR2 FYEKMQ (reference sequence). The CDR3 is 16 amino acids.

V is TRBV11-2 and J is TRBJ2-2; TRBD1 matches 7 bases. Unmatched junction bases numbered 6, after V lost 5 bases and J lost 0 bases. In germline, CDR1 is SGHAT, CDR2 FQNNGV. CDR3 size: 16 residues. The CDR3 protein is CASSRRTGTNTGELFF. CDR3 DNA: TGTGCCAGCAGCCGGAGGACAGGAACGAACACCGGGGAGCTGTTTTTT.

This sequence joins TRBV3-1 (or the pseudogene TRBV3-2) and TRBJ1-2; 10 nucleotides align to TRBD1. CDR3 length equals 16 residues. V lost 0 bases and J lost 8; bases outside the gene matches: 9. Germline V gene sequence: CDR1 LGHDT, CDR2 YNNKEL (reference sequence). The CDR3 loop reads CASSQEGGTGARGYTF. The CDR3 nucleotides are TGTGCCAGCAGCCAAGAAGGAGGGACAGGGGCGCGAGGCTACACCTTC.

The chain carries TRBV14 and TRBJ2-7; 8 positions agree with TRBD1. This CDR3 region has 17 residues. Germline V CDR1 and CDR2: SGHDN, FVKESK. V gave up 2 bases and J gave up 5 bases; unmatched junction bases: 14. The CDR3 spells CASSQTEDRDPVHEQYF. The CDR3 DNA reads as TGTGCCAGCAGCCAAACAGAGGACAGGGACCCTGTCCACGAGCAGTACTTC.

The V and J genes are TRBV7-9 and TRBJ1-5; the D is unclear. Trimming cost V 6 bases and J 4 bases, with 10 bases left between them. Germline V gives CDR1 SEHNR, CDR2 FQNEAQ (reference sequence). The CDR3 is 13 amino acids. In nucleotides, the CDR3 is TGTGCCAGCAGTCGACTCGGGAATCAGCCCCAGCATTTT. Translation gives CASSRLGNQPQHF.

This clone was picked up one time. The chain links TRBV29-1 to TRBJ2-7, with 9 bases matching TRBD1. The junction had 7 bases not matched to a gene; V was cut back by 4 bases and J by 3 bases. Germline CDR1 reads SQVTM; CDR2 reads ANQGSEA. The CDR3 is made up of 14 amino acids. The chain's CDR3 is CSVGTGAGRYEQYF. DNA of the CDR3: TGCAGCGTTGGGACAGGGGCGGGCCGCTACGAGCAGTACTTC.

To note about this clone: Germline and junction disagree at one end, which may indicate a read error. This chain joins TRBV28 and TRBJ1-5; D possibly corresponds to TRBD1 (5 bases). Looked up from germline, CDR1 is MDHEN and CDR2 is SYDVKM. The CDR3 length is 13 residues. The CDR3 bases are TGTGCCAGCAGTCAAAGGGTCGGCCCCGGGGGGAATTTT. Translated: CASSQRVGPGGNF.

The J gene is TRBJ2-5, the V gene TRBV3-1 (or the pseudogene TRBV3-2); 8 bases line up with TRBD2. The CDR3 sequence is 14 residues long. Germline V gene lookup returns CDR1 LGHDT and CDR2 YNNKEL (reference sequence). After removal of 0 bases from V and 8 bases from J, the junction contained 5 bases not matched to a gene. The CDR3 sequence: CASSQDPGGGTQYF. Here the CDR3 DNA reads TGTGCCAGCAGCCAAGATCCGGGAGGGGGAACCCAGTACTTC.